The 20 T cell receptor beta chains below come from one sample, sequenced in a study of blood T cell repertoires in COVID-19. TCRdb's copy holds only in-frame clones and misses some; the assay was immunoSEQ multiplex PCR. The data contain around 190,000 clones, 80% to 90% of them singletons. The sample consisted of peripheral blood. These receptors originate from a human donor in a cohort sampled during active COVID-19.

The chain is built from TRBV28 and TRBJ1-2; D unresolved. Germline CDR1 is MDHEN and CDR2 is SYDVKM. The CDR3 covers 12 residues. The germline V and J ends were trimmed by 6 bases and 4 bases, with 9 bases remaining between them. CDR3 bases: TGTGCCAGCAGGCGCATAACCTATGGCTACACCTTC. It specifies CASRRITYGYTF.

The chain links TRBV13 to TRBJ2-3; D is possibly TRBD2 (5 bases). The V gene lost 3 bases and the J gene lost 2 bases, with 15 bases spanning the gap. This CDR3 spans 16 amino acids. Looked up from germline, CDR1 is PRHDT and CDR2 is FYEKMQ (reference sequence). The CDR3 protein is CASSFQGRGNTDTQYF. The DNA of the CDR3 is TGTGCCAGCAGCTTTCAAGGTCGGGGAAACACAGATACGCAGTATTTT. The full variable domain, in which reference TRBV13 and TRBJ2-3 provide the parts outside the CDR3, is AAGVIQSPRHLIKEKRETATLKCYPIPRHDTVYWYQQGPGQDPQFLISFYEKMQSDKGSIPDRFSAQQFSDYHSELNMSSLELGDSALYFCASSFQGRGNTDTQYFGPGTRLTVL.

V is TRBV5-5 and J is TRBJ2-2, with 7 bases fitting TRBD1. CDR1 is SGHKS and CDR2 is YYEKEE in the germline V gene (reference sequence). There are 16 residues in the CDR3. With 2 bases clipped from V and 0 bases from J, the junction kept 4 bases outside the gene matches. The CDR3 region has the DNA TGTGCCAGCAGCTTACAGGGGTTCCCGAACACCGGGGAGCTGTTTTTT. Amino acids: CASSLQGFPNTGELFF.

CDR3 protein: CASSVEGYNQPQHF. CDR3 coding DNA: TGTGCCAGCAGCGTAGAGGGGTACAATCAGCCCCAGCATTTT. The V gene is TRBV9, the J gene TRBJ1-5; tentative D call: TRBD1 (5 bases). The V end lost 0 bases, the J end lost 3 bases, and 7 bases lay between the germline ends. CDR1 SGDLS and CDR2 YYNGEE come from the germline V gene. CDR3 length: 14 residues.

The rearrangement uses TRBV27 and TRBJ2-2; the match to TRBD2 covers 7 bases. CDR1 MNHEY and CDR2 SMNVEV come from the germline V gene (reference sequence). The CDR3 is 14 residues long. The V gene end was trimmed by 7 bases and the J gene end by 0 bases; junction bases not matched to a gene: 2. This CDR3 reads CASMGLTNTGELFF. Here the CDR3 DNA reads TGTGCCAGCATGGGACTAACGAACACCGGGGAGCTGTTTTTT.

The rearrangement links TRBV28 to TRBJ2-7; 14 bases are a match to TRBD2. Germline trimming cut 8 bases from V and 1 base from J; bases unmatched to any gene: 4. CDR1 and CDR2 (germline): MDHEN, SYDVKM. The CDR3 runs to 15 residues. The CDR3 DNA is TGTGCCAGCGGACTAGCGGGAGGAAAGTCCTACGAGCAGTACTTC. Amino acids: CASGLAGGKSYEQYF.

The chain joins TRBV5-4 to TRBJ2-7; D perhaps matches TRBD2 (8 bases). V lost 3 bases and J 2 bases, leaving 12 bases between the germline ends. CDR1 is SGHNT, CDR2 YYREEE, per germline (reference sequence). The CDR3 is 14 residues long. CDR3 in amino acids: CASSSGGLAYEQYF. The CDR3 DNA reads TGTGCCAGCAGCTCAGGGGGACTAGCCTACGAGCAGTACTTC.

CDR3 sequence: CASSLDKAGNTIYF. The CDR3 nucleotides read TGTGCCAGCAGCTTGGACAAAGCTGGAAACACCATATATTTT. The chain links TRBV5-7 to TRBJ1-3; D not certain. TRBV5-7 is treated as an ORF (open reading frame) with a function not yet certain. The CDR3 has 14 residues. With 0 bases removed from V and 2 bases from J, the gap between germline ends came to 6 bases.

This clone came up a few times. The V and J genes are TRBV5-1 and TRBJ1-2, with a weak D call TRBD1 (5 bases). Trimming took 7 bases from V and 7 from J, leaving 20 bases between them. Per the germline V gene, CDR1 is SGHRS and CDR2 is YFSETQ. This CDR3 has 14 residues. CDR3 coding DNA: TGCGCCAGCGGCCAAATGGAATCAGGGTTTGGCTACACCTTC. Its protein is CASGQMESGFGYTF.

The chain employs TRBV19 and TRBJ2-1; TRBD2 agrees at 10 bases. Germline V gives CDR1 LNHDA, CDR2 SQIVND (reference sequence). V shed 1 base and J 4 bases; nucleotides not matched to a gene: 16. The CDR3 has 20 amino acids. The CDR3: CASSIVLLVASGSRYNEQFF. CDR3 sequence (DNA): TGTGCCAGTAGTATAGTCCTCCTTGTGGCTAGCGGGAGTAGGTACAATGAGCAGTTCTTC. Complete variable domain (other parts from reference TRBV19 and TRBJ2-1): DGGITQSPKYLFRKEGQNVTLSCEQNLNHDAMYWYRQDPGQGLRLIYYSQIVNDFQKGDIAEGYSVSREKKESFPLTVTSAQKNPTAFYLCASSIVLLVASGSRYNEQFFGPGTRLTVL.

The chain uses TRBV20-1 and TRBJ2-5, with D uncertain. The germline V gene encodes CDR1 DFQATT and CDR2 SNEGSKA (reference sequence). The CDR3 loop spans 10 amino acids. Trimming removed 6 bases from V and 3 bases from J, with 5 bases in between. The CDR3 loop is CSAVKETQYF. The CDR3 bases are TGCAGTGCCGTTAAAGAGACCCAGTACTTC.

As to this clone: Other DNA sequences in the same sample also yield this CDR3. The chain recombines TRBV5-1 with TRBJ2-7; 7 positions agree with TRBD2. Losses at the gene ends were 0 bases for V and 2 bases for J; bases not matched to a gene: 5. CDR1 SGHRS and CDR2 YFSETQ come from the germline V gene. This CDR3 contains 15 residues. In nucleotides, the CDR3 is TGCGCCAGCAGCTTGGGACTAGCAGGAGCCTACGAGCAGTACTTC. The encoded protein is CASSLGLAGAYEQYF.

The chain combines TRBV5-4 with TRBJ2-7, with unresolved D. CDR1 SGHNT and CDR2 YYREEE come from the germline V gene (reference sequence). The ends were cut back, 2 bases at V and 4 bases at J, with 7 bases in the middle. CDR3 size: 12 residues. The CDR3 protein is CASSFGPYEQYF. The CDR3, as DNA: TGTGCCAGCAGCTTTGGCCCATACGAGCAGTACTTC.

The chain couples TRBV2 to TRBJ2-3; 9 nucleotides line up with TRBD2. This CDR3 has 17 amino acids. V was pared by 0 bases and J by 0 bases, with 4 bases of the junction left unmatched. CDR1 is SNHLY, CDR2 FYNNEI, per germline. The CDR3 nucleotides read TGTGCCAGCAGTGAAGCGGTCGGACTAGCGAGCACAGATACGCAGTATTTT. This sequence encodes CASSEAVGLASTDTQYF.

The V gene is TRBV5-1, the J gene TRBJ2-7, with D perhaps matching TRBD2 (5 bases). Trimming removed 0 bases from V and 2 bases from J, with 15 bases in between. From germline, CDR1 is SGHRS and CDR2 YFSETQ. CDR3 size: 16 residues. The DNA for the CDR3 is TGCGCCAGCAGCTTGGGCGCCTTAGCGCTCCCCTACGAGCAGTACTTC. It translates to CASSLGALALPYEQYF.

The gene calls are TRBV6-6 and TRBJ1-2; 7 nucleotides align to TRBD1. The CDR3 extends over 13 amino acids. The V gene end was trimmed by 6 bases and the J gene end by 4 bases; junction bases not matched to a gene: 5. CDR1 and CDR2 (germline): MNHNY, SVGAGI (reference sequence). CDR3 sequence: CASSPDRPYGYTF. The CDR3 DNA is TGTGCCAGCAGCCCGGACAGGCCCTATGGCTACACCTTC.

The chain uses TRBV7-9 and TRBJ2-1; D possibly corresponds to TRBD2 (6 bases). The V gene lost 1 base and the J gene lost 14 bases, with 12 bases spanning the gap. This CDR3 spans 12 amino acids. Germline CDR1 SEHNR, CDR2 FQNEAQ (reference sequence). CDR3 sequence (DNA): TGTGCCAGCAGCTTAGGGTCGGGGGTCAAGTTCTTC. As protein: CASSLGSGVKFF.

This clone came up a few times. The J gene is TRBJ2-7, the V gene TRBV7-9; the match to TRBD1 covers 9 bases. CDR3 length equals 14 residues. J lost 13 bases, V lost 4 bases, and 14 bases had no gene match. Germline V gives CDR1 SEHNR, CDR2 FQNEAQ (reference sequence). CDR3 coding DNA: TGTGCCAGCAGCTCCCCCGGGACAGGGATCCCGCATTACTTC. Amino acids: CASSSPGTGIPHYF.

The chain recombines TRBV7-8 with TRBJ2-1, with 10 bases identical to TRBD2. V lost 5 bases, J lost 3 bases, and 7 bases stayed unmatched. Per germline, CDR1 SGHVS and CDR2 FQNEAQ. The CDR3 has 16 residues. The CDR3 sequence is CASSGYRLAGYNEQFF. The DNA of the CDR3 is TGTGCCAGCAGCGGCTACCGACTAGCGGGCTACAATGAGCAGTTCTTC.

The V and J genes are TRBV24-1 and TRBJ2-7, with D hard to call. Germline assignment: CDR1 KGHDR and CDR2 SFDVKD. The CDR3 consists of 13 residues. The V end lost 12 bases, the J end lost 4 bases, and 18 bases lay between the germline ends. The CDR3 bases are TGTGCCCCCCGGCGGCTGCCTATTTACGAGCAGTACTTC. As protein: CAPRRLPIYEQYF.